This T cell receptor beta chain originates from a study of cytomegalovirus exposure and HLA in healthy donors. Concerning this clone: The antigen remains unidentified.

Study conclusions and caveats: Subsequent analysis showed first-cohort TCR clusters tending to co-occur in more than 95 validation repertoires. Rare TCR sequences dominated, though some public TCRs recurred in many donors.

There are 14 residues in the CDR3. V was clipped by 6 bases and J by 0 bases; unmatched bases: 4. From germline, CDR1 is MNHNS and CDR2 SASEGT. Sequenced by immunoSEQ multiplex PCR; TCRdb stores in-frame clones only, minus some. The sample lists 150,000 to 250,000 clones; roughly 88% were seen once. Separation from the 666-subject first cohort characterized the roughly 130-subject validation cohort, to which the donors belonged. Material: PBMCs. This chain connects TRBV6-1 to TRBJ1-1; 7 bases are shared with TRBD1. This clonotype was obtained from a woman aged 25 to 45 in good health and CMV-seropositive. CDR3 region: CASRTGLMNTEAFF. The CDR3 bases are TGTGCCAGCAGGACAGGGCTTATGAACACTGAAGCTTTCTTT.